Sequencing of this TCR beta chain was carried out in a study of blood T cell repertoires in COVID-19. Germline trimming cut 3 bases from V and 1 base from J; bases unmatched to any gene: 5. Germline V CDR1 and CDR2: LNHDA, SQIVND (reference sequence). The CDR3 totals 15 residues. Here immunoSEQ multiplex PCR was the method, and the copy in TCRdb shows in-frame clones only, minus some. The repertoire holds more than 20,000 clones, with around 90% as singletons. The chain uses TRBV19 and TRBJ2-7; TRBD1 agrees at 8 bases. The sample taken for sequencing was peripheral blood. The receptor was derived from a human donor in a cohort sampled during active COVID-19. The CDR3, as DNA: TGTGCCAGTAGTATCTGGGGACAGGCTTCCTACGAGCAGTACTTC. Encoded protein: CASSIWGQASYEQYF.